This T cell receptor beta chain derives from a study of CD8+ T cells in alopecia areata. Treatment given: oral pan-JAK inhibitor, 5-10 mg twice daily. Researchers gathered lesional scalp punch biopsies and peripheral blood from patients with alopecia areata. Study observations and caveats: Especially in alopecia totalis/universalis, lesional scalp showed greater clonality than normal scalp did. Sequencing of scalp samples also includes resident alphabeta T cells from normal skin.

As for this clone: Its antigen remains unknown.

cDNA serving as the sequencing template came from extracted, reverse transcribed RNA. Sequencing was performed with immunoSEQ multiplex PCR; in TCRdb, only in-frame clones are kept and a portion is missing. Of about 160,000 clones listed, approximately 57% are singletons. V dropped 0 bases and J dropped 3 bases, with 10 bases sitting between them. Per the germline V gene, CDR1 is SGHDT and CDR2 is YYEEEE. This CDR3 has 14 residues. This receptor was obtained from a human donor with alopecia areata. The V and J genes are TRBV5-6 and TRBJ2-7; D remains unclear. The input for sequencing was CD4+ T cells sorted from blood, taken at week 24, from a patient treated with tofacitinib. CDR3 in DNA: TGTGCCAGCAGCTTGGTATTCCCGAACTACGAGCAGTACTTC. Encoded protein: CASSLVFPNYEQYF.